The 21 T cell receptor beta chains below all came from one sample that was sequenced in a study of T cells in Graves' hyperthyroidism and ophthalmopathy. What was amplified from RNA transcripts were TCR beta CDR3 regions. HTBI primers were the set used in a first-round RT-PCR of the TCR CDR3. Each CDR3 protein gets one entry after TCRdb re-called the multiplex PCR reads with MiXCR. The sample lists 500,000 to 600,000 distinct CDR3 sequences, more than 45% seen once, with around 20% in the top ten. The source material was peripheral blood or thyroid tissue (not recorded which). These receptors were taken from an adult woman with Graves' disease, either hyperthyroidism or ophthalmopathy (not recorded which).

This chain links TRBV2 with TRBJ1-5, with TRBD1 identical over 10 bases. V shed 4 bases, J shed 7 bases, and the junction held 4 bases outside the gene matches. In germline, CDR1 is SNHLY, CDR2 FYNNEI. The CDR3 extends over 14 amino acids. CDR3 coding DNA: TGTGCCAGCAGTGCCCGACAGGGGGCACAGCCCCAGCATTTT. Protein sequence: CASSARQGAQPQHF. The full variable domain, completed using reference TRBV2 and TRBJ1-5, is EPEVTQTPSHQVTQMGQEVILRCVPISNHLYFYWYRQILGQKVEFLVSFYNNEISEKSEIFDDQFSVERPDGSNFTLKIRSTKLEDSAMYFCASSARQGAQPQHFGDGTRLSIL.

The chain employs TRBV10-3 and TRBJ2-2, with TRBD1 matching 7 bases. The CDR3 runs 13 residues. Looked up from germline, CDR1 is ENHRY and CDR2 is SYGVKD. V was pared by 6 bases and J by 6 bases, with 4 bases of the junction left unmatched. CDR3 nucleotides: TGTGCCATCAGGACGGACAGGTCCGGGGAGCTGTTTTTT. This encodes CAIRTDRSGELFF.

The rearrangement joins TRBV14 to TRBJ1-1; D perhaps matches TRBD1 (5 bases). The V gene lost 6 bases and the J gene lost 8 bases, with 13 bases spanning the gap. The V gene's germline CDR1 is SGHDN and CDR2 FVKESK. The CDR3 covers 12 residues. CDR3 sequence reads: CASRGGPPEAFF. CDR3 nucleotides: TGTGCCAGCAGGGGGGGACCGCCGGAAGCTTTCTTT. Full variable domain (missing parts from reference TRBV14 and TRBJ1-1): EAGVTQFPSHSVIEKGQTVTLRCDPISGHDNLYWYRRVMGKEIKFLLHFVKESKQDESGMPNNRFLAERTGGTYSTLKVQPAELEDSGVYFCASRGGPPEAFFGQGTRLTVV.

CDR3 sequence (DNA): TGCAGTGCGGCCGGGACTAGCGGGATGATGGAGACCCAGTACTTC. Encoded protein: CSAAGTSGMMETQYF. This rearrangement joins TRBV20-1 to TRBJ2-5; TRBD2 agrees at 13 bases. Germline CDR1 DFQATT, CDR2 SNEGSKA (reference sequence). There are 15 residues in the CDR3. J was trimmed by 5 bases and V by 6 bases; bases with no gene match: 9.

The chain recombines TRBV7-9 with TRBJ2-5, with 7 bases aligning to TRBD1. From germline, CDR1 is SEHNR and CDR2 FQNEAQ (reference sequence). This CDR3 spans 15 amino acids. V lost 5 bases, J lost 1 base, and 7 bases stayed unmatched. The CDR3 region is CASSNRQGIQETQYF. In DNA, the CDR3 is TGTGCCAGCAGCAATCGACAGGGTATCCAAGAGACCCAGTACTTC.

This clonotype was seen ten or more times. The chain recombines TRBV5-6 with TRBJ2-5; 8 positions agree with TRBD1. Germline CDR1 and CDR2: SGHDT and YYEEEE. The CDR3 runs 15 residues. With V trimmed by 4 bases and J by 5 bases, 10 bases remained unmatched. The CDR3 nucleotides are TGTGCCAGCAGCACGGGACAGGTGATACCGGAGACCCAGTACTTC. It specifies CASSTGQVIPETQYF.

J is TRBJ2-5 and V is TRBV20-1; D unclear. The V end lost 2 bases, the J end lost 5 bases, and 6 bases lay between the germline ends. The CDR3 has 11 residues. Per germline, CDR1 DFQATT and CDR2 SNEGSKA (reference sequence). As DNA, the CDR3 is TGCAGTGCTAGATCTGTTGAGACCCAGTACTTC. As protein: CSARSVETQYF.

This clonotype showed up many times. The rearrangement links TRBV4-1 to TRBJ1-1; D gene ambiguous. Germline loops: CDR1 MGHRA, CDR2 YSYEKL. This CDR3 spans 16 amino acids. Trimming removed 1 base at V and 4 bases at J, with 16 bases between. The CDR3 bases are TGCGCCAGCAGCCAAGGTATTACGGTGATCCGCACTGAAGCTTTCTTT. It specifies CASSQGITVIRTEAFF.

This clonotype is a singleton in its sample. V is TRBV29-1 and J is TRBJ1-1; D perhaps matches TRBD1 (6 bases). The length of the CDR3 is 14 residues. V was trimmed by 3 bases and J by 0 bases, leaving 11 bases between them. Germline CDR1 SQVTM, CDR2 ANQGSEA. CDR3 nucleotide sequence: TGCAGCGTTGAGCAGGGGCTAATGAACACTGAAGCTTTCTTT. It translates to CSVEQGLMNTEAFF.

A remark on this clonotype: A read error may account for a junction end that differs from germline. The chain employs TRBV6-5 and TRBJ1-1; D is ambiguous. The CDR3 is 17 amino acids. Germline CDR1 and CDR2: MNHEY and SVGAGI. CDR3 in amino acids: CASGYSRASVTNTEAFF. The CDR3 DNA is TGTGCCAGCGGTTACTCGCGAGCGAGCGTAACGAACACTGAAGCCTTCTTT.

This clonotype has at least ten counts. The chain joins TRBV5-1 to TRBJ1-1; 9 bases are shared with TRBD1. The CDR3 runs 15 residues. CDR1 is SGHRS, CDR2 YFSETQ, per germline. V was pared by 3 bases and J by 3 bases, with 6 bases of the junction left unmatched. CDR3 sequence reads: CASSWGDRADTEAFF. The CDR3 nucleotides are TGCGCCAGCAGCTGGGGGGACAGGGCTGACACTGAAGCTTTCTTT.

This clonotype was picked up a small number of times. Because the CDR3 is missing its conserved closing phenylalanine or tryptophan, this is likely a read error. No DNA is shown, since the ends of the CDR3 on it are uncertain; the CDR3 is the one TCRdb lists. The rearrangement links TRBV10-3 to TRBJ1-4; the table's D call, TRBD1, has no DNA check behind it. From germline, CDR1 is ENHRY and CDR2 SYGVKD. The CDR3 contains 10 residues when both ends are counted. The CDR3 loop is CAISDRTGNL.

The chain couples TRBV19 to TRBJ1-5; maybe TRBD1 (5 bases). The germline CDR1 and CDR2 sequences are LNHDA and SQIVND (reference sequence). CDR3 size: 13 residues. With 5 bases removed from V and 7 bases from J, the gap between germline ends came to 12 bases. In DNA form, the CDR3 reads TGTGCCAGTAGTCCCAGGGCCAGCCAGCCCCAGCATTTT. It yields the protein CASSPRASQPQHF. Using reference TRBV19 and TRBJ1-5 for the parts outside the CDR3, the full variable domain is DGGITQSPKYLFRKEGQNVTLSCEQNLNHDAMYWYRQDPGQGLRLIYYSQIVNDFQKGDIAEGYSVSREKKESFPLTVTSAQKNPTAFYLCASSPRASQPQHFGDGTRLSIL.

This sequence joins TRBV24-1 and TRBJ2-7; TRBD1 aligns across 8 bases. J lost 7 bases, V lost 11 bases, and 18 bases had no gene match. The CDR3 loop spans 15 amino acids. The germline V gene has CDR1 KGHDR and CDR2 SFDVKD. The CDR3 sequence is CASSYQDRGIGEQYF. CDR3 DNA: TGTGCCAGCAGCTACCAAGACAGGGGAATCGGAGAGCAGTACTTC.

With respect to this clonotype: A clone one base away is much larger, so this may be a read error. The chain is built from TRBV25-1 and TRBJ1-6; D might be TRBD1 (6 bases). Germline CDR1 MGHDK, CDR2 SYGVNS. The CDR3 loop spans 14 amino acids. V lost 6 bases, J lost 9 bases, and 15 bases lay in between. DNA for the CDR3: TGTGCCAGCAGCCCTATCACAGGGTGTTCACCCCTCCACTTT. This gives the protein CASSPITGCSPLHF.

In its sample, this clonotype was seen many times. The chain uses TRBV5-1 and TRBJ2-7; TRBD2 is a possible D gene (6 bases). The CDR3 runs 16 residues. Germline V gene data show CDR1 as SGHRS and CDR2 as YFSETQ. V was pared by 1 base and J by 0 bases, with 14 bases between. In DNA, the CDR3 is TGCGCCAGCAGCTTGTCGGTCAGCGGGTCCTCCTACGAGCAGTACTTC. Amino acids: CASSLSVSGSSYEQYF.

In regard to this clonotype: This may come from a read error, since a much larger clone is one base off. This is likely a read error, given that the CDR3 carries no conserved phenylalanine or tryptophan at its end. The chain uses TRBV6-5 and TRBJ2-5; perhaps TRBD2 as D (6 bases). With 2 bases removed from V and 3 bases from J, the gap between germline ends came to 13 bases. The germline gives CDR1 MNHEY, CDR2 SVGAGI. This CDR3 is 15 amino acids long. The CDR3 DNA sequence: TGTGCCAGCAGTTACCCCCGGAGGGGAAAAGAGACCCAGTACGTC. The encoded protein is CASSYPRRGKETQYV.

In this sample, this clonotype turned up many times. The gene calls are TRBV7-9 and TRBJ2-6, with D unresolved. Germline V CDR1 and CDR2: SEHNR, FQNEAQ (reference sequence). The CDR3 runs 14 residues. Trimming took 5 bases from V and 4 from J, leaving 9 bases between them. This chain's CDR3 is CASSVQGGANVLTF. CDR3 DNA sequence: TGTGCCAGCAGCGTCCAAGGGGGGGCCAACGTCCTGACTTTC.

The chain recombines TRBV10-2 with TRBJ1-1, with TRBD1 as a possible D gene (6 bases). Per the germline V gene, CDR1 is WSHSY and CDR2 is SAAADI. Deletions cut 8 bases from V and 3 bases from J, with 13 bases between. This CDR3 has 13 amino acids. Here the CDR3 DNA reads TGCGCCAGCCGGGTCGACAGGTACACTGAAGCTTTCTTT. It encodes CASRVDRYTEAFF.

This clonotype was counted a few times. The rearrangement joins TRBV15 to TRBJ2-6; D unclear. V lost 2 bases to trimming and J lost 1 base, with 0 bases between them. The CDR3 is made up of 13 amino acids. Germline values: CDR1 LNHNV, CDR2 YYDKDF (reference sequence). The CDR3 sequence is CATSRSGANVLTF. The CDR3, as DNA: TGTGCCACCAGCAGATCTGGGGCCAACGTCCTGACTTTC.

This clonotype was recorded a few times. This chain uses TRBV20-1 with TRBJ2-7, with 7 bases identical to TRBD1. Trimming cost V 1 base and J 7 bases; bases outside gene matches: 1. This CDR3 spans 11 amino acids. The germline gives CDR1 DFQATT, CDR2 SNEGSKA (reference sequence). The CDR3 protein is CSARAQGEQYF. The DNA of the CDR3 is TGCAGTGCTAGAGCACAGGGGGAGCAGTACTTC.